This T cell receptor beta chain was retrieved from a study of beta chain features in type 1 diabetes. Whole-study findings and limits: Shorter TCRB CDR3s, moderately but significantly so, marked every one of the four CD4+ subsets in Type 1 diabetes patients. In comparison with healthy donors, patients had naive, central memory and Treg TCRB repertoires that appeared more similar.

V was trimmed by 4 bases and J by 4 bases, leaving 9 bases between them. CDR1 and CDR2 from the germline V gene are SGHTA and FQGNSA. The CDR3 extends over 13 amino acids. The sample holds a few counts of this clone. Its antigen is currently unknown. As every portion of the isolated RNA was reverse transcribed, the sequencing read expressed TCRB transcripts. Naive, central memory and regulatory T cell samples averaged around 3.8 million reads. The protocol was immunoSEQ multiplex PCR, while the TCRdb copy is restricted to in-frame clones and leaves out a portion. The sample yields around 140,000 clones, about 13% seen once.

Sample: central memory CD4+ T cells from blood. The sequence came from a man aged 18 to 30 with type 1 diabetes. The chain carries TRBV7-2 and TRBJ2-3; D is ambiguous. The CDR3 is CASSWSGSDTQYF. CDR3 nucleotide sequence: TGTGCCAGCAGCTGGAGTGGATCAGATACGCAGTATTTT. Supplemented by reference TRBV7-2 and TRBJ2-3, the full variable domain reads GAGVSQSPSNKVTEKGKDVELRCDPISGHTALYWYRQSLGQGLEFLIYFQGNSAPDKSGLPSDRFSAERTGGSVSTLTIQRTQQEDSAVYLCASSWSGSDTQYFGPGTRLTVL.